A single sample gave rise to the 2 T cell receptor beta chains below, sequenced in a study of patients and donors after allogeneic stem cell transplantation. TCRdb passed the RT-PCR reads through MiXCR, listing each CDR3 protein once. The profile shows 400,000 to 450,000 distinct CDR3 sequences, roughly 16% of them singletons. The sequenced sample consisted of blood, either unsorted or a sorted T cell fraction (not recorded which). Receptor source: a human donor who was either an allogeneic HSCT recipient or a stem cell or donor lymphocyte infusion donor (not recorded which). It is not recorded whose cells these are; they may come from a transplant donor.

A few counts support this clonotype. The V gene is TRBV7-9, the J gene TRBJ2-7, with D unresolved. V was pared by 3 bases and J by 10 bases, with 16 bases between. CDR3 length: 13 amino acids. Germline CDR1 is SEHNR and CDR2 is FQNEAQ (reference sequence). The CDR3 loop is CASSFIGQAEQYF. Here the CDR3 DNA reads TGTGCCAGCAGCTTTATTGGCCAGGCGGAACAGTACTTC.

At least ten counts were recorded for this clonotype. The chain recombines TRBV20-1 with TRBJ2-7, with 9 positions matching TRBD1. Germline V CDR1 and CDR2: DFQATT, SNEGSKA (reference sequence). Losses at the gene ends were 7 bases for V and 3 bases for J; bases not matched to a gene: 7. This CDR3 comprises 13 residues. CDR3 in amino acids: CSGDGQGSYEQYF. Written as DNA, the CDR3 is TGCAGTGGAGATGGACAGGGGAGCTACGAGCAGTACTTC.